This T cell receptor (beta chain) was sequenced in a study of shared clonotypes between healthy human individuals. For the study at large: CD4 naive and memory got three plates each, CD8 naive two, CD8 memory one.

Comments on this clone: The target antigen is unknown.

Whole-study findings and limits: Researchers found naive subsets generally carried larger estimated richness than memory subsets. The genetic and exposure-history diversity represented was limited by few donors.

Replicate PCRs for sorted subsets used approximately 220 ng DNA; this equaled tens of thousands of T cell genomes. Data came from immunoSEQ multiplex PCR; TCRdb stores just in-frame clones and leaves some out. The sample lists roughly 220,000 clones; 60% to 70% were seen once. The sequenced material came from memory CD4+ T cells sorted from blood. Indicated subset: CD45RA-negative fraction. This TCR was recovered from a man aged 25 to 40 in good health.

The CDR3, as DNA: TGCACCAGCAGCCAAGAGACTAGCGGGAGGGCCCGAGAGACCCAGTACTTC. Its protein product is CTSSQETSGRARETQYF. The chain links TRBV1 to TRBJ2-5; the DNA was not used to check the table's D call, TRBD2. TRBV1 is given as a pseudogene. There are 17 residues in the CDR3.